This T cell receptor (beta chain) was documented in a study of OX40 agonist ivuxolimab in advanced cancers. Study-level background: Ivuxolimab, an agonist antibody against OX40 (CD134), was given to patients. Ivuxolimab, which patients received intravenously every 2 weeks, was dosed at 0.01 to 10 mg/kg. Dose-escalation cases comprised hepatocellular carcinoma, melanoma, renal cell or head and neck cancer. Prior therapy, whether anti-PD-1, anti-PD-L1 or anti-CTLA-4, was allowed, and roughly 44% had some.

Germline V gene sequence: CDR1 MNHNS, CDR2 SASEGT. This CDR3 is built from 15 residues. Trimming took 4 bases from V and 0 from J, leaving 10 bases between them. Sequencing was performed with immunoSEQ multiplex PCR; in TCRdb, only in-frame clones are kept and a portion is missing. The sample includes roughly 50,000 clones, more than 70% of them seen just once. The sequence was obtained from an adult with an advanced solid tumor such as melanoma, head and neck, liver or kidney cancer. The sample here was CD4+ or CD8+ T cells sorted from blood, taken in a trial of the OX40 agonist ivuxolimab. The rearrangement uses TRBV6-1 and TRBJ2-1; D is uncertain. The CDR3 region is CASSAATVSYNEQFF. The CDR3 DNA sequence: TGTGCCAGCAGTGCGGCCACGGTCTCCTACAATGAGCAGTTCTTC.